This TCR beta chain was identified during a study of OX40 agonist ivuxolimab in advanced cancers. Whole-study context: Two cutaneous melanoma patients and one hepatocellular carcinoma patient, three in all, had partial responses.

About this clone: Its specificity is unknown.

Regarding the study as a whole: Both CD4+ and CD8+ T cell populations in blood had undergone clonal expansion by week 6 at 0.1 to 3.0 mg/kg. Fewer expanded clones were found on average in CD4+ than in CD8+ T cells. Still undetermined is the antigen specificity of the expanded peripheral T cells.

CDR1 and CDR2 from the germline V gene are SEHNR and FQNEAQ (reference sequence). The CDR3 extends over 12 amino acids. V was clipped by 5 bases and J by 12 bases; unmatched bases: 5. Data came from immunoSEQ multiplex PCR; TCRdb stores just in-frame clones and leaves some out. The sample lists under 150,000 clones; about 92% were seen once. This specimen was CD4+ or CD8+ T cells sorted from blood, taken in a trial of the OX40 agonist ivuxolimab. The rearrangement links TRBV7-9 to TRBJ2-1; 9 bases are shared with TRBD2. This clonotype was sampled from an adult with an advanced solid tumor such as melanoma, head and neck, liver or kidney cancer. The CDR3 sequence: CASSPDSGRQFF. The CDR3 bases are TGTGCCAGCAGCCCCGATAGCGGGAGGCAGTTCTTC.